This T cell receptor (beta chain) was sequenced during a study of cytomegalovirus exposure and HLA in healthy donors. Points from the study as a whole: As immune exposure information, only CMV serostatus was available. The study recorded 164 TCR beta chains that were cytomegalovirus-associated.

Primers for the PCR totalled 60 Vbeta and 13 Jbeta. The table came from immunoSEQ multiplex PCR; TCRdb's copy has only in-frame clones and leaves some out. Recorded here are 150,000 to 200,000 clones; the top ten clones represent about 0.79%. Regarding this clone: Its antigen is as yet unknown.

The CDR3 is made up of 14 amino acids. Per germline, CDR1 SGHVS and CDR2 FNYEAQ. Trimming left V 7 bases short and J 7 bases short, with 16 bases between. This receptor was taken from a woman aged 18-29 years in good health and CMV-seropositive. Sequenced material: PBMCs. The V and J genes are TRBV7-6 and TRBJ1-4; D is unclear. The CDR3 bases are TGTGCCAGCAAACTCGGATCGGGATCTGAAAAACTGTTTTTT. It specifies CASKLGSGSEKLFF.